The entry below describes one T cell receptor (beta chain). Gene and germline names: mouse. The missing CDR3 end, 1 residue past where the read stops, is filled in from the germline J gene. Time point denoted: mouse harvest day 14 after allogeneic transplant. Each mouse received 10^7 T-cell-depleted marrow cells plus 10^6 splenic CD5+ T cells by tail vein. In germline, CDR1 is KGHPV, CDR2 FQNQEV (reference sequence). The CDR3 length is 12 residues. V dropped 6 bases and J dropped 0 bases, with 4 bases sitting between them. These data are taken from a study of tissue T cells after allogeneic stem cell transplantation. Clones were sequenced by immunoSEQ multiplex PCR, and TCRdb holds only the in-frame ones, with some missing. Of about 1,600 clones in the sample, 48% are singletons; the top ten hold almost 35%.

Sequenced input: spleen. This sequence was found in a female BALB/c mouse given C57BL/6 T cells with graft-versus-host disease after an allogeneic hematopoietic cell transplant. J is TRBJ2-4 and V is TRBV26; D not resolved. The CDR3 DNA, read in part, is TGTGCCAGCAGCGCTAGTCAAAACACCTTGTAC. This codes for CASSASQNTLY. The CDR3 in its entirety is CASSASQNTLYF.